This is a list of T cell receptor beta chains from one sample in a study of response to subunit inactivated influenza vaccine. From the RT-PCR reads, TCRdb called clonotypes with MiXCR, one entry per CDR3 protein. The repertoire holds a few hundred thousand distinct CDR3 sequences, around a fifth seen once, with roughly 10% in the top ten. This specimen was PBMCs from blood, taken less than 22 months after vaccination. The receptors stem from a man aged 50-75 years who received an inactivated influenza vaccine. CDR3s include the opening cysteine and the closing phenylalanine or tryptophan. The D gene is left open where the match is weak. The size of a clone is reported for some rows only, either as once, few or many, or as a class for expanded clones.

d_call	v_call	j_call	clone_size	cdr3_nt	cdr3_aa
.	TRBV10-3	TRBJ1-4	many	TGTGCCATCAGTCAACCGGGACCTAATGAAAAACTGTTTTTT	CAISQPGPNEKLFF
TRBD2	TRBV3-1	TRBJ2-7	.	TGTGCCAGCAGCCAATGGGGTAGCGGGTCCACCTACGAGCAGTACTTC	CASSQWGSGSTYEQYF
.	TRBV27	TRBJ1-3	many	TGTGCCAGCAGCCCTGGGACGGGACGAAACACCATATATTTT	CASSPGTGRNTIYF
TRBD1	TRBV7-2	TRBJ1-4	few	TGTGCCAGCAGCGCACAGGGGTATGAAAAACTGTTTTTT	CASSAQGYEKLFF
TRBD1	TRBV13	TRBJ1-6	.	TGTGCCAGCAGCGCGACAGGGGCCCCCTATAATTCACCCCTCCACTTT	CASSATGAPYNSPLHF
.	TRBV18	TRBJ2-2	few	TGTGCCAGCTCACCACCGTCAGGGAACACCGGGGAGCTGTTTTTT	CASSPPSGNTGELFF
TRBD1	TRBV28	TRBJ1-5	few	TGTGCCAGCAGTCCCGGGACAGGGGTAATGATGGCCAATCAGCCCCAGCATTTT	CASSPGTGVMMANQPQHF
TRBD1	TRBV4-3	TRBJ2-3	.	TGCGCCAGCAGCCAAGATCCAGGGGGCGCCCCGGATACGCAGTATTTT	CASSQDPGGAPDTQYF
.	TRBV5-1	TRBJ2-7	.	TGCGCCAGCAGCTTGGACAGCATCTACGAGCAGTACTTC	CASSLDSIYEQYF
.	TRBV12-3/TRBV12-4	TRBJ1-4	many	TGTGCCAGCAGTTTATCCGGGGCCCGGGGGAATGAAAAACTGTTTTTT	CASSLSGARGNEKLFF
.	TRBV6-4	TRBJ1-5	few	TGTGCCAGCAGTGAGTTCAGGAGGTGGCAAAATAGCAATCAGCCCCAGCATTTT	CASSEFRRWQNSNQPQHF
.	TRBV20-1	TRBJ2-1	.	TGCAGTGCTAGAGATCGTTTGGTGAACAATGAGCAGTTCTTC	CSARDRLVNNEQFF
.	TRBV12-3/TRBV12-4	TRBJ2-4	once	TGTGCCAGCAGCCGACAGAGAGCCAAAAACATTCAGTACTTC	CASSRQRAKNIQYF
.	TRBV20-1	TRBJ1-2	.	TGCAGTGCGACATATGGCTACACCTTC	CSATYGYTF
.	TRBV10-3	TRBJ1-1	many	TGTGCCATCAGTGACCAATCCACCCGAGTTTGGGACACTGAAGCTTTCTTT	CAISDQSTRVWDTEAFF
.	TRBV12-3/TRBV12-4	TRBJ2-7	few	TGTGCCAGCAGTACCGACTACGAGCAGTACTTC	CASSTDYEQYF
TRBD2	TRBV6-5	TRBJ2-3	.	TGTGCCAGCAGTACTAGCGGGGGGGGTTCAGATACGCAGTATTTT	CASSTSGGGSDTQYF
.	TRBV28	TRBJ1-2	.	TGTGCCAGCAACCCACCCGGAGGGAGGAACTATGGCTACACCTTC	CASNPPGGRNYGYTF
.	TRBV5-1	TRBJ2-5	few	TGCGCCAGCAGCTTAGGTCGATCGGGCTGGGAGACCCAGTACTTC	CASSLGRSGWETQYF
.	TRBV12-3/TRBV12-4	TRBJ1-1	few	TGTGCCAGCAGACACAGGAACACTGAAGCTTTCTTT	CASRHRNTEAFF
.	TRBV6-2/TRBV6-3	TRBJ1-1	many	TGTGCCAGCAGTTACTCAGCGGGACGCCCGACCACCAACACTGAAGCTTTCTTT	CASSYSAGRPTTNTEAFF
.	TRBV5-4	TRBJ1-6	.	TGTGCCAGCAGCTTGCGGGGCCGTAAGTCACCCCTCCACTTT	CASSLRGRKSPLHF
TRBD2	TRBV12-3/TRBV12-4	TRBJ2-7	.	TGTGCCAGCAGTTTATGGGCTAGCGGGAGGAAGGGGAGCGAGCAGTACTTC	CASSLWASGRKGSEQYF
.	TRBV27	TRBJ1-5	.	TGTGCCAGCAGCCACGCCTCGGGGGTTAGCAATCAGCCCCAGCATTTT	CASSHASGVSNQPQHF
TRBD1	TRBV4-3	TRBJ2-7	few	TGCGCCAGCAGCCAAGATAGGGGACAGGACTGGTACGAGCAGTACTTC	CASSQDRGQDWYEQYF
TRBD1	TRBV7-9	TRBJ2-2	.	TGTGCCAGCAGCAACAGGGGGCGCACCGGGGAGCTGTTTTTT	CASSNRGRTGELFF
.	TRBV7-6	TRBJ2-2	.	TGTGCCAGCAGCTTAATGGAGGGGCAGACCGGGGAGCTGTTTTTT	CASSLMEGQTGELFF
.	TRBV6-1	TRBJ1-5	.	TGTGCCAGCGTCGCAAATATTCAGCCCCAGCATTTT	CASVANIQPQHF
.	TRBV5-1	TRBJ1-2	.	TGCGCCAGCAGCCCGGACACCACAAACTATGGCTACACCTTC	CASSPDTTNYGYTF
.	TRBV5-5	TRBJ2-3	.	TGTGCCAGCATGGGAGACCGACAGGTCCTTAGCACAGATACGCAGTATTTT	CASMGDRQVLSTDTQYF
.	TRBV7-2	TRBJ2-7	few	TGTGCCAGCAGCGGTCAGGTGACCTACGAGCAGTACTTC	CASSGQVTYEQYF
TRBD1	TRBV18	TRBJ1-4	.	TGTGCCAGCTCACCGAATACCGGGACAGGAAGGGAAAAACTGTTTTTT	CASSPNTGTGREKLFF
.	TRBV18	TRBJ1-6	few	TGTGCCAGCTCACTTCAAGGGTGGGATTCACCCCTCCACTTT	CASSLQGWDSPLHF
TRBD1	TRBV27	TRBJ2-7	.	TGTGCCAGCAGACGTCGGGACAGGGGGTACGAGCAGTACTTC	CASRRRDRGYEQYF
TRBD2	TRBV27	TRBJ2-7	.	TGTGCCAGCAGGCGAACTAGCGGGAGTAGTTACGAGCAGTACTTC	CASRRTSGSSYEQYF
TRBD1	TRBV7-9	TRBJ1-3	few	TGTGCCAGCAGCTCGACCCTACAGGGGGCGCCTGGAAACACCATATATTTT	CASSSTLQGAPGNTIYF
.	TRBV11-2	TRBJ2-3	.	TGTGCCAGCAGCTTAGGGACAGGGAGGGTCGATACGCAGTATTTT	CASSLGTGRVDTQYF
.	TRBV3-1	TRBJ1-1	.	TGTGCCAGCAGCCAAGGGGCGGGGGCGTTAGGCACTGAAGCTTTCTTT	CASSQGAGALGTEAFF
.	TRBV7-2	TRBJ2-7	.	TGTGCCAGCAGTCTTACTAGCCAGACCTACGAGCAGTACTTC	CASSLTSQTYEQYF
TRBD1	TRBV4-1	TRBJ2-2	.	TGCGCCAGCAGCCCACAGGGGACCAACACCGGGGAGCTGTTTTTT	CASSPQGTNTGELFF
.	TRBV5-1	TRBJ1-3	.	TGCGCCAGCAGCTTTGGGTCATCCGGAAACACCATATATTTT	CASSFGSSGNTIYF
.	TRBV15	TRBJ2-7	.	TGTGCCACCAGCAGAGCGAACTACGAGCAGTACTTC	CATSRANYEQYF
.	TRBV3-1	TRBJ1-2	.	TGTGCCAGCAGCCTTAAATCCGGAAATCATGGCTACACCTTC	CASSLKSGNHGYTF
.	TRBV19	TRBJ1-5	many	TGTGCCAGTCAAAAACAGTGGGGGAATCAGCCCCAGCATTTT	CASQKQWGNQPQHF
TRBD2	TRBV4-2	TRBJ2-7	.	TGTGCCAGCAGCCAGGCTCGGACTAGAATCCACGAGCAGTACTTC	CASSQARTRIHEQYF